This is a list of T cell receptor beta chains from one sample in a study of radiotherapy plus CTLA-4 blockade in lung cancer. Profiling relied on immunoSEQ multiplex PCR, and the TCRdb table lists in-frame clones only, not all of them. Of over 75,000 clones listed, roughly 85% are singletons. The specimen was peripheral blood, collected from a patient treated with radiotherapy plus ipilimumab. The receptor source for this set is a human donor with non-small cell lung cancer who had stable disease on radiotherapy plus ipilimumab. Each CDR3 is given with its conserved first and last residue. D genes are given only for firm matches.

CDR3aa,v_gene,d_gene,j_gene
CASSLTEGGETQYF,TRBV28,NA,TRBJ2-5
CASSFALNTGELFF,TRBV11-2,NA,TRBJ2-2
CASSFSGGAPDTQYF,TRBV6-1,TRBD2,TRBJ2-3
CASSPLGQGVNEKLFF,TRBV18,TRBD1,TRBJ1-4
CASSLSDRDHEQYF,TRBV11-2,TRBD1,TRBJ2-7
CASITRASGRTQETQYF,TRBV28,TRBD2,TRBJ2-5
CASSDSTKGGDTQYF,TRBV6-4,NA,TRBJ2-3
CASSTQMNTEAFF,TRBV2,NA,TRBJ1-1
CASSPAHNSPLHF,TRBV28,NA,TRBJ1-6
CASSTGQGGYGYTF,TRBV7-3,TRBD1,TRBJ1-2
CASSPGLAGVTDTQYF,TRBV28,TRBD2,TRBJ2-3